These 13 T cell receptor beta chains originate from one sample sequenced in a study of blood T cell repertoires in COVID-19. Data came from immunoSEQ multiplex PCR; TCRdb stores just in-frame clones and leaves some out. The data contain 130,000 to 150,000 clones, 80% to 90% of them singletons. The sequenced sample consisted of peripheral blood. The source of these receptors is a man aged 55 to 69 with active or convalescent COVID-19.

V usage is TRBV14 and J usage is TRBJ2-5; D is perhaps TRBD2 (7 bases). CDR3 size: 19 residues. Trimming took 0 bases from V and 5 from J, leaving 25 bases between them. Germline loops: CDR1 SGHDN, CDR2 FVKESK. The CDR3 protein is CASSQDGREAGARMETQYF. As DNA, the CDR3 is TGTGCCAGCAGCCAAGATGGGAGAGAGGCGGGGGCTAGGATGGAGACCCAGTACTTC.

The rearrangement links TRBV9 to TRBJ1-1, with D tentatively TRBD1 (6 bases). V was clipped by 4 bases and J by 3 bases, with 10 bases between them. The CDR3 covers 13 residues. Per germline, CDR1 SGDLS and CDR2 YYNGEE. CDR3 bases: TGTGCCAGCAGCAAAAAGGGGGACACTGAAGCTTTCTTT. As protein: CASSKKGDTEAFF.

Only one count was recorded for this clone. The chain has TRBV11-3 and TRBJ1-1; D may be TRBD1 (6 bases). V dropped 6 bases and J dropped 0 bases, with 11 bases sitting between them. Germline loops: CDR1 SGHNT, CDR2 YENEEA. The CDR3 runs to 14 residues. As DNA, the CDR3 is TGTGCCAGCAGTATGGACAGTGTGAACACTGAAGCTTTCTTT. This gives the protein CASSMDSVNTEAFF. Drawing the rest from reference TRBV11-3 and TRBJ1-1, the complete variable domain is EAGVVQSPRYKIIEKKQPVAFWCNPISGHNTLYWYLQNLGQGPELLIRYENEEAVDDSQLPKDRFSAERLKGVDSTLKIQPAELGDSAVYLCASSMDSVNTEAFFGQGTRLTVV.

The rearrangement joins TRBV13 to TRBJ2-7, with D perhaps TRBD2 (7 bases). CDR1 is PRHDT, CDR2 FYEKMQ, per germline (reference sequence). The CDR3 has 17 residues. The V end was cut by 4 bases, the J end by 1 base, with 20 bases between. CDR3 bases: TGTGCCAGCAGCTCCGTCCGGGGGGCGGGAGAGTCCTACGAGCAGTACGTC. Residues: CASSSVRGAGESYEQYV.

This chain connects TRBV9 to TRBJ2-7; possibly TRBD1 for D (6 bases). CDR1 and CDR2 (germline): SGDLS, YYNGEE. Deletions cut 4 bases from V and 1 base from J, with 15 bases between. The CDR3 totals 15 residues. The CDR3 region is CASSTRDIPSYEQYF. The CDR3 DNA reads as TGTGCCAGCAGCACAAGGGACATCCCTTCCTACGAGCAGTACTTC.

This chain connects TRBV2 to TRBJ2-7; TRBD1 matches at 8 bases. Germline CDR1 SNHLY, CDR2 FYNNEI. There are 13 residues in the CDR3. V trimming: 4 bases; J trimming: 5 bases; junction bases outside the gene matches: 4. The CDR3 region has the DNA TGTGCCAGCAGTGCGACAGGGGTTAACGAGCAGTACGTC. Translating it yields CASSATGVNEQYV.

The chain carries TRBV12-3 or TRBV12-4 and TRBJ1-3, with no clear D. The V and J ends lost 5 bases and 4 bases respectively, with 9 bases between them. The CDR3 is made up of 13 amino acids. The DNA of the CDR3 is TGTGCCAGCAGTAAGACTCCCGGAAACACCATATATTTT. Its translation is CASSKTPGNTIYF.

This chain uses TRBV20-1 with TRBJ1-2, with D uncertain. The CDR3 is made up of 12 amino acids. The V and J ends lost 3 bases and 4 bases respectively, with 9 bases between them. Germline CDR1 and CDR2: DFQATT and SNEGSKA (reference sequence). CDR3 sequence: CSASGGVYGYTF. The CDR3 DNA reads as TGCAGTGCTAGTGGCGGGGTCTATGGCTACACCTTC.

The chain carries TRBV19 and TRBJ1-3; TRBD1 matches at 10 bases. Germline assignment: CDR1 LNHDA and CDR2 SQIVND (reference sequence). V was pared by 5 bases and J by 4 bases, with 11 bases of the junction left unmatched. This CDR3 is 17 amino acids long. CDR3 residues: CASSSWTGGAIGNTIYF. The CDR3 region has the DNA TGTGCCAGTAGTTCCTGGACAGGGGGAGCCATCGGAAACACCATATATTTT.

The chain is built from TRBV7-6 and TRBJ1-1, with D tentatively TRBD1 (5 bases). V gave up 5 bases and J gave up 8 bases, with 15 bases separating them. The germline V gene has CDR1 SGHVS and CDR2 FNYEAQ. The CDR3 runs 13 residues. CDR3 protein: CASSLTPGEEAFF. The CDR3 nucleotides read TGTGCCAGCAGCCTTACTCCGGGGGAGGAAGCTTTCTTT. Drawing the rest from reference TRBV7-6 and TRBJ1-1, the complete variable domain is GAGVSQSPRYKVTKRGQDVALRCDPISGHVSLYWYRQALGQGPEFLTYFNYEAQQDKSGLPNDRFSAERPEGSISTLTIQRTEQRDSAMYRCASSLTPGEEAFFGQGTRLTVV.

This chain links TRBV7-9 with TRBJ2-1; TRBD2 matches 10 bases. Per the germline V gene, CDR1 is SEHNR and CDR2 is FQNEAQ (reference sequence). The CDR3 loop spans 15 amino acids. After removal of 3 bases from V and 5 bases from J, the junction contained 4 bases not matched to a gene. CDR3 amino acids: CASSFPLAGNNEQFF. The CDR3 DNA is TGTGCCAGCAGCTTCCCACTAGCGGGAAACAATGAGCAGTTCTTC.

This chain links TRBV7-9 with TRBJ1-2, with no clear D. The CDR3 is 14 residues long. The ends were cut back, 0 bases at V and 2 bases at J, with 7 bases in the middle. Germline CDR1 is SEHNR and CDR2 is FQNEAQ (reference sequence). The CDR3: CASSLAQLNYGYTF. The CDR3 coding sequence is TGTGCCAGCAGCTTAGCACAGTTAAACTATGGCTACACCTTC.

The chain uses TRBV2 and TRBJ2-5; TRBD2 matches 7 bases. The CDR3 loop spans 15 amino acids. J lost 4 bases, V lost 1 base, and 6 bases had no gene match. The germline V gene encodes CDR1 SNHLY and CDR2 FYNNEI. The CDR3 protein is CASSEVGTSVETQYF. In DNA, the CDR3 is TGTGCCAGCAGTGAAGTTGGCACTAGCGTAGAGACCCAGTACTTC.